This entry lists 8 T cell receptor beta chains sequenced from one sample in a study of vaccination and CD4 T cells after COVID-19. Described treatment: roughly ten-day PBMC culture with coronavirus spike peptide pools or control peptides (ViraFEST assay). The Oncomine TCR Beta short-read assay sequenced DNA from cultured CD4+ T cells. TCRdb re-derived calls from the PCR reads in MiXCR, one entry per CDR3 protein. This sample has almost 20,000 distinct CDR3 sequences, with roughly 51% found just once. Their specific antigens are unknown. The material sequenced was CD4+ T cells from blood, cultured in vitro. The receptors were sampled from a human donor who had recovered from COVID-19.

V is TRBV7-2 and J is TRBJ2-7; 7 bases match TRBD2. Looked up from germline, CDR1 is SGHTA and CDR2 is FQGNSA. This CDR3 has 15 residues. V was pared by 5 bases and J by 3 bases, with 10 bases of the junction left unmatched. The CDR3 nucleotides read TGTGCCAGCAGCATCTCCTCCGGGGGGTACTACGAGCAGTACTTC. The encoded protein is CASSISSGGYYEQYF.

The rearrangement joins TRBV7-2 to TRBJ1-6, with 7 bases lining up with TRBD1. The CDR3 is made up of 15 amino acids. The V segment lost 5 bases and the J segment 7 bases; nucleotides outside the gene matches: 8. The germline V gene has CDR1 SGHTA and CDR2 FQGNSA. CDR3 nucleotide sequence: TGTGCCAGCAGCGTCACAGGGGTTGTGAATTCACCCCTCCACTTT. This translates into CASSVTGVVNSPLHF.

There are a few counts of this clonotype. The rearrangement links TRBV7-8 to TRBJ1-1; D uncertain. CDR3 size: 14 residues. Germline V lookup: CDR1 SGHVS, CDR2 FQNEAQ. V dropped 5 bases and J dropped 0 bases, with 10 bases sitting between them. CDR3 bases: TGTGCCAGCAGCAGCCAGCAGATGAACACTGAAGCTTTCTTT. As protein: CASSSQQMNTEAFF.

This clonotype was seen a handful of times. The chain links TRBV30 to TRBJ2-7; no definite D call. Trimming stripped 1 base from V and 9 bases from J, with 19 bases between. Germline CDR1 is GTSNPN and CDR2 is SVGIG (reference sequence). This CDR3 has 14 residues. This CDR3 reads CAWSEGAITLGQYF. Here the CDR3 DNA reads TGTGCCTGGAGTGAGGGCGCTATCACACTCGGGCAGTACTTC.

This clonotype has just a few counts. V is TRBV7-2 and J is TRBJ1-1, with D perhaps TRBD1 (5 bases). From germline, CDR1 is SGHTA and CDR2 FQGNSA. This CDR3 region has 14 residues. Deletions cut 5 bases from V and 5 bases from J, with 15 bases between. CDR3 sequence reads: CASSTLDSNTEAFF. DNA for the CDR3: TGTGCCAGCAGCACCCTAGACAGTAATACTGAAGCTTTCTTT.

The rearrangement links TRBV20-1 to TRBJ2-1, with 10 bases that match TRBD2. Germline trimming cut 0 bases from V and 7 bases from J; bases unmatched to any gene: 6. CDR1 DFQATT and CDR2 SNEGSKA come from the germline V gene (reference sequence). This CDR3 spans 15 amino acids. The CDR3 nucleotides read TGCAGTGCTAGAGATTCTAGCGGGGGTGGGAATGAGCAGTTCTTC. Its translation: CSARDSSGGGNEQFF.

The V and J genes are TRBV11-3 and TRBJ2-1; 7 bases line up with TRBD2. The V segment lost 5 bases and the J segment 8 bases; nucleotides outside the gene matches: 6. Germline loops: CDR1 SGHNT, CDR2 YENEEA. This CDR3 contains 13 residues. This chain's CDR3 is CASSPGRVDEQFF. For the CDR3, the DNA is TGTGCCAGCAGCCCGGGGAGGGTCGATGAGCAGTTCTTC.

The rearrangement links TRBV28 to TRBJ1-5; no clear D. V lost 5 bases, J lost 0 bases, and 14 bases lay in between. The CDR3 covers 16 residues. Germline lookup yields CDR1 MDHEN and CDR2 SYDVKM. The CDR3 nucleotides read TGTGCCAGCAGTCCTTCTTCTGGTTATAGCAATCAGCCCCAGCATTTT. Its translation: CASSPSSGYSNQPQHF.